This T cell receptor beta chain is drawn from a study of cytomegalovirus exposure and HLA in healthy donors. Broader study findings: Because they were indistinguishable, some V segments, including TRBV6-2 and TRBV6-3, were excluded.

In its sample, this clone was seen a few times. No antigen is known for it. The CDR3 loop spans 13 amino acids. V lost 0 bases and J lost 5, with 4 bases in between. The V gene's germline CDR1 is MRHNA and CDR2 SNTAGT. A multiplex PCR was run with 60 Vbeta primers and 13 Jbeta primers. The data were produced by immunoSEQ multiplex PCR, yet TCRdb's version contains in-frame clones alone and is incomplete. The sample holds 110,000 to 150,000 clones, about 64% seen once. The chain links TRBV6-4 to TRBJ2-2, with unresolved D. Sequencing input: PBMCs. The receptor's source is a man aged 55 to 70 in good health and CMV-seronegative. The CDR3 here is CASSDSQTGELFF. The CDR3 coding sequence is TGTGCCAGCAGTGACTCGCAGACCGGGGAGCTGTTTTTT.